The entry below gives a single T cell receptor beta chain sequence along with its context. Its specific antigen is unknown. No much larger clone exists at a distance of one base, and base qualities are not known. These data come from a study of T cell repertoires in cytomegalovirus infection (dated by TCRdb to between 2017 and 2020). Describing the broader study: The peptide stimulations were aimed at well-studied HLA-B-restricted epitopes as well as recently identified HLA-C-restricted CMV epitopes, whose presentation resists viral immunomodulation. Because public TCR beta signatures pointed to carriage of CMV infection together with the matching HLA type, the HLA type of each donor mattered for the analysis. Overall study outcomes, separate from this receptor: Cumulative frequency of public TCR beta family members discriminated carriers of CMV infection plus the relevant HLA type in this cohort and an independent approximately 340-donor cohort. The ex vivo response was dominated by HLA-C-restricted CMV-specific TCR beta clonotypes, which also provided the single most frequent clonotype in two of eight donors.

CDR1 MNHEY and CDR2 SMNVEV were looked up in the germline V gene (reference sequence). The CDR3 holds 13 amino acids from the cysteine to the phenylalanine. The read is trimmed to its CDR3 DNA, 39 bases read in frame from base 1. Here V drops 6 bases and J drops 4 bases, and the junction holds 3 bases not matched to any gene. Sequencing used an Illumina HiSeq 1500. Through fastp at Q25 and MiXCR, TCRdb rebuilt clones from the public reads, retaining in-frame beta chains. For every CDR3 protein sequence, its rows merge into one entry that carries the most common genes and DNA. This sample lists about 130,000 distinct CDR3 sequences; roughly a third were detected once. In total, the top ten clones hold roughly 53% of the sample. Reading the label with the study, this specimen's treatment or condition is: in vitro stimulation with specific CMV peptide epitopes to enrich CMV-specific T cells.

The TCR comes from a human donor in good health (CMV status not recorded). Some clones in this sample may be carry-over from other donors' samples. The chain couples TRBV27 to TRBJ1-2, and TRBD1 aligns with 9 junction nucleotides. The specimen comprised CD8+ T cells from cultured PBMCs, sampled from culture after CMV antigen stimulation. The nucleotide sequence is given as TGTGCCAGCAGGGACAGGGGCGCCTATGGCTACACCTTC. This encodes CASRDRGAYGYTF.